This T cell receptor (beta chain) was recorded in a study of T cells in Graves' hyperthyroidism and ophthalmopathy. General study results and limits: A 13 V-J signature model discriminated ophthalmopathy versus stable hyperthyroidism.

Germline V gene data show CDR1 as MGHRA and CDR2 as YSYEKL. The CDR3 is 14 residues long. V was trimmed by 0 bases and J by 1 base, leaving 6 bases between them. Amplification of TCR beta CDR3 regions was performed using RNA transcripts as template. The HTBI primer set served for first-round RT-PCR of the TCR CDR3. TCRdb passed the multiplex PCR reads through MiXCR, listing each CDR3 protein once. The table has around 360,000 distinct CDR3 sequences, 13% to 15% seen once; the top ten hold under 25%. This clonotype was picked up many times. Antigen: not known. The source is a woman aged 55-69 years with Graves' ophthalmopathy. Sequenced material: blood. The chain employs TRBV4-1 and TRBJ1-1; D gene ambiguous. The CDR3: CASSQEVRNTEAFF. CDR3 nucleotides: TGCGCCAGCAGCCAAGAGGTTAGGAACACTGAAGCTTTCTTT.